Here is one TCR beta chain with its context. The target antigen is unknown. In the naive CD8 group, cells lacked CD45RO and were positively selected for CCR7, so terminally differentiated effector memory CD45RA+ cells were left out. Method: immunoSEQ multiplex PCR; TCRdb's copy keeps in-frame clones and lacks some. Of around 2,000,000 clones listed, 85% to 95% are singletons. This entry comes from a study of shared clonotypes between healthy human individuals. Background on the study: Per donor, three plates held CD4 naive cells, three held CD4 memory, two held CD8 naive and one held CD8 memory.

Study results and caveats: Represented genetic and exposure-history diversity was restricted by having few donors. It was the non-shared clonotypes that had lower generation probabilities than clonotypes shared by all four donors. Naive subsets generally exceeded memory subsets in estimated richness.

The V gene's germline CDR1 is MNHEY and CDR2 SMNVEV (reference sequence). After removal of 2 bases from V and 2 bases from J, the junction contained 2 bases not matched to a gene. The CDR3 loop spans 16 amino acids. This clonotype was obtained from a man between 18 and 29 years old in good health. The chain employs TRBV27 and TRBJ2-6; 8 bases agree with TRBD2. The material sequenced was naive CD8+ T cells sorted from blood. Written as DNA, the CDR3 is TGTGCCAGCAGTTTACTCGGGGGGGCTGGGGCCAACGTCCTGACTTTC. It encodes CASSLLGGAGANVLTF.